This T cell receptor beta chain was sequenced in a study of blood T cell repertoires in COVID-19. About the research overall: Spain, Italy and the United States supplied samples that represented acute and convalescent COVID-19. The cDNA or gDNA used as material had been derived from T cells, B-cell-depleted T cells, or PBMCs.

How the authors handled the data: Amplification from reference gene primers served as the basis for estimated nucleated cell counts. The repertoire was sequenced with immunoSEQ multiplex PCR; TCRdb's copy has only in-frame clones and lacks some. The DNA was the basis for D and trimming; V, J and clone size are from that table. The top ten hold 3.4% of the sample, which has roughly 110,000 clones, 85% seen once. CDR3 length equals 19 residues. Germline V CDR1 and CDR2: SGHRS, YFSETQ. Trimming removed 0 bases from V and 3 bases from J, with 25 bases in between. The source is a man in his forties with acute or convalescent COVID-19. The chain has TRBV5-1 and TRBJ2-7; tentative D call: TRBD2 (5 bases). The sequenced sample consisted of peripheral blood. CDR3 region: CASSLEPSRGRRTDYEQYF. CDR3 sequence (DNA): TGCGCCAGCAGCTTGGAACCCTCCCGGGGTAGACGTACCGACTACGAGCAGTACTTC.